Ten or more counts support the clone carrying this T cell receptor (beta chain). The treatment here: around 19 received Ad26.COV2.S at low or high dose, single or two shots; about 5 received placebo; per-sample allocation not given. Each sample was drawn 63 days after the first injection (of vaccine or placebo). Cohort 1b enrolled adults aged 18-55 years in Boston. The data originate from a study of Ad26.COV2.S vaccination and SARS-CoV-2 variants. Profiled with immunoSEQ multiplex PCR; TCRdb holds only in-frame clones, not every one. The repertoire has some 390,000 clones, about 88% of them found once; the top ten carry under 2%. The TCR comes from a person between 18 and 65 years old who received the Ad26.COV2.S COVID-19 vaccine or a placebo. The sample consisted of peripheral blood, taken in a trial of Ad26.COV2.S vaccine versus placebo.

This chain's CDR3 is CASSPGRQWPQHF. CDR3 nucleotides: TGTGCCAGCTCACCGGGCAGGCAATGGCCCCAGCATTTT. This chain uses TRBV18 with TRBJ1-5; D gene uncertain. Deletions cut 3 bases from V and 9 bases from J, with 12 bases between. The germline gives CDR1 KGHSH, CDR2 LQKENI. The CDR3 has 13 amino acids.